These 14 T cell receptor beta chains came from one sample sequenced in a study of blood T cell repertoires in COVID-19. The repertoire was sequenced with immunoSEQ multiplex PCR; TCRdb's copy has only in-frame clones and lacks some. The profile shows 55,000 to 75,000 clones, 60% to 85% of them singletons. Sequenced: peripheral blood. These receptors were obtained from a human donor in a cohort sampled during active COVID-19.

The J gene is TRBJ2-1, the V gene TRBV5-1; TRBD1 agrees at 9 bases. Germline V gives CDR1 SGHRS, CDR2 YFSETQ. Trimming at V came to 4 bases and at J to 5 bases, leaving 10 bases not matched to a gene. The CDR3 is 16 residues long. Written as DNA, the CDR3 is TGCGCCAGCAGCCCCTCACCGGGACAGGGAAACAATGAGCAGTTCTTC. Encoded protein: CASSPSPGQGNNEQFF. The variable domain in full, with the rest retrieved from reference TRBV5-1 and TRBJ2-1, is KAGVTQTPRYLIKTRGQQVTLSCSPISGHRSVSWYQQTPGQGLQFLFEYFSETQRNKGNFPGRFSGRQFSNSRSEMNVSTLELGDSALYLCASSPSPGQGNNEQFFGPGTRLTVL.

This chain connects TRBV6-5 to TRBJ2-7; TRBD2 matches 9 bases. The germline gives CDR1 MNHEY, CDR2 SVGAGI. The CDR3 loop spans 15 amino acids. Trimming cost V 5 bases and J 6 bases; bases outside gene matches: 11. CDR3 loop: CASSPTRTSVAEQYF. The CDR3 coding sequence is TGTGCCAGCAGTCCAACCAGGACTAGCGTAGCCGAGCAGTACTTC.

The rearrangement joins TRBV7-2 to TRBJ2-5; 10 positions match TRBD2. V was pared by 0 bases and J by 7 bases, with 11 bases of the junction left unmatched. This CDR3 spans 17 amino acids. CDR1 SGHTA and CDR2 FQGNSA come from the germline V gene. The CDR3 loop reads CASSLAWTSGLPGTQYF. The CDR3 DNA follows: TGTGCCAGCAGCTTAGCCTGGACTAGCGGACTGCCGGGGACCCAGTACTTC.

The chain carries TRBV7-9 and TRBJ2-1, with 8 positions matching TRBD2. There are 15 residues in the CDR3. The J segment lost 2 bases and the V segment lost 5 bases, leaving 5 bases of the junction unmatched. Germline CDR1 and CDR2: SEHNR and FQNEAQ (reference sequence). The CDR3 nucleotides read TGTGCCAGCAGCCCTGGGACTAGTGCCTACAATGAGCAGTTCTTC. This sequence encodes CASSPGTSAYNEQFF.

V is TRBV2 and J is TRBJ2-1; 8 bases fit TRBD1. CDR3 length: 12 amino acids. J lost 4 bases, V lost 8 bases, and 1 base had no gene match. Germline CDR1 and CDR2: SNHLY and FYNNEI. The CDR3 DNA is TGTGCCAGCGGACAGGGATACAATGAGCAGTTCTTC. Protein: CASGQGYNEQFF.

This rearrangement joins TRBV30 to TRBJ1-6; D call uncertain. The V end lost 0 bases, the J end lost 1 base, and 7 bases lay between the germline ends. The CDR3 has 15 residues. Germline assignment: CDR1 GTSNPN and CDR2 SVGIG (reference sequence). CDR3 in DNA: TGTGCCTGGAGTGTACCGGAGTCCTATAATTCACCCCTCCACTTT. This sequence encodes CAWSVPESYNSPLHF.

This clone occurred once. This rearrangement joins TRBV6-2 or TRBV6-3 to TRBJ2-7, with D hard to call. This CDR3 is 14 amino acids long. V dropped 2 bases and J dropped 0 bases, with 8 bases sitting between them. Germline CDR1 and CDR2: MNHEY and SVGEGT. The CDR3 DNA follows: TGTGCCAGCAGTTACCGACTCTCCTCCTACGAGCAGTACTTC. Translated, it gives CASSYRLSSYEQYF.

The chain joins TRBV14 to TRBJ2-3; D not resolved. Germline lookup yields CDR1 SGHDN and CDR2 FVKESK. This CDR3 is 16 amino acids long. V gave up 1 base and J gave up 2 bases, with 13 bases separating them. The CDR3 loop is CASSQGSFMYTDTQYF. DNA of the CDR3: TGTGCCAGCAGCCAAGGGAGTTTTATGTACACAGATACGCAGTATTTT.

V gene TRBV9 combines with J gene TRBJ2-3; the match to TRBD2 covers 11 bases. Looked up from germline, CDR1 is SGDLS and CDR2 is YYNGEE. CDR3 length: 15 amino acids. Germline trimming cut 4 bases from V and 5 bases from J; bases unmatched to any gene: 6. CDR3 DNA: TGTGCCAGCAGCCCTAGAGGGACTAGCGGAGATACGCAGTATTTT. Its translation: CASSPRGTSGDTQYF.

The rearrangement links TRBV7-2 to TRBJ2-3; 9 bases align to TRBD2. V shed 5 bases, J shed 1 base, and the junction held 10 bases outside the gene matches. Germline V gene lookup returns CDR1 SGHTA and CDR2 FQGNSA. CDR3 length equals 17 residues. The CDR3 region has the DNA TGTGCCAGCAGCCGGACTAGCGCCCGGGGGGGCACAGATACGCAGTATTTT. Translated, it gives CASSRTSARGGTDTQYF.

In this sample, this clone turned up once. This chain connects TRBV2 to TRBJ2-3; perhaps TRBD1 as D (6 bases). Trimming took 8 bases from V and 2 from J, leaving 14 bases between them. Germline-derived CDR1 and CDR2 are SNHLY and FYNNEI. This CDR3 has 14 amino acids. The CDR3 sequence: CASAPDSFTDTQYF. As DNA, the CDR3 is TGTGCCAGCGCACCGGACAGCTTCACAGATACGCAGTATTTT.

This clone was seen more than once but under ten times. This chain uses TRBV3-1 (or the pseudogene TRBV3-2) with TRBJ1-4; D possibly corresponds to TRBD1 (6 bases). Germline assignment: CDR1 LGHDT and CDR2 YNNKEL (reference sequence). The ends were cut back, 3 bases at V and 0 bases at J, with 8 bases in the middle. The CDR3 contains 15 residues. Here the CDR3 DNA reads TGTGCCAGCAGCCATCCAGGGGCAACTAATGAAAAACTGTTTTTT. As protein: CASSHPGATNEKLFF.

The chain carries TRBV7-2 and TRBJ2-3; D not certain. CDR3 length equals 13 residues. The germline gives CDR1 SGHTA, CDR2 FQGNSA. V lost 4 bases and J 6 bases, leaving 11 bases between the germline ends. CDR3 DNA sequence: TGTGCCAGCAGCTCGATCTCGAGGGATACGCAGTATTTT. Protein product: CASSSISRDTQYF.

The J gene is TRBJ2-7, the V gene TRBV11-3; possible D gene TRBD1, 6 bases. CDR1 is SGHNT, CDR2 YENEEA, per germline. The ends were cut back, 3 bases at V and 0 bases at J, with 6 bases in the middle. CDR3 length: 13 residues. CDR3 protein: CASSLDSSYEQYF. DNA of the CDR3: TGTGCCAGCAGCTTGGACAGCTCCTACGAGCAGTACTTC.